The 12 T cell receptor beta chains reported below all come from one sample, sequenced in a study of cytomegalovirus exposure and HLA in healthy donors. PCR employed 60 Vbeta and 13 Jbeta primers. Generated by immunoSEQ multiplex PCR, the TCRdb table keeps only in-frame clones and is missing some. Among around 130,000 clones listed, 81% were seen once. The sequenced sample consisted of PBMCs. Receptor source: a middle-aged woman in good health and CMV-seronegative.

The chain combines TRBV19 with TRBJ2-1; 8 nucleotides match TRBD2. Germline trimming cut 5 bases from V and 1 base from J; bases unmatched to any gene: 4. CDR3 length: 15 residues. CDR1 LNHDA and CDR2 SQIVND come from the germline V gene (reference sequence). Here the CDR3 reads CASSPSGSSYNEQFF. The CDR3 region has the DNA TGTGCCAGTAGTCCCAGCGGGAGTTCCTACAATGAGCAGTTCTTC.

The V call is TRBV11-2, the J call TRBJ1-5, with D unclear. V lost 5 bases and J lost 4, with 9 bases in between. The CDR3 sequence is 13 residues long. From germline, CDR1 is SGHAT and CDR2 FQNNGV. The CDR3 is CASSLGLNQPQHF. The CDR3 region has the DNA TGTGCCAGCAGCCTAGGGCTTAATCAGCCCCAGCATTTT.

The table lists this clone with a count of one. The genes are TRBV11-2 and TRBJ1-2; tentative D call: TRBD1 (5 bases). The germline gives CDR1 SGHAT, CDR2 FQNNGV. The V and J ends lost 1 base and 5 bases respectively, with 14 bases between them. This CDR3 comprises 15 residues. The CDR3 DNA is TGTGCCAGCAGCTTAGGGGGGTCAGGGAGGTATGGCTACACCTTC. Its protein product is CASSLGGSGRYGYTF.

The chain joins TRBV18 to TRBJ2-7, with TRBD2 matching 11 bases. The CDR3 is made up of 16 amino acids. The V gene end was trimmed by 0 bases and the J gene end by 4 bases; junction bases not matched to a gene: 5. Per the germline V gene, CDR1 is KGHSH and CDR2 is LQKENI. For the CDR3, the DNA is TGTGCCAGCTCACCACCGGTGGTAGCGGGGGGGTACGAGCAGTACTTC. This codes for CASSPPVVAGGYEQYF. The variable domain in full, completed from reference TRBV18 and TRBJ2-7, reads NAGVMQNPRHLVRRRGQEARLRCSPMKGHSHVYWYRQLPEEGLKFMVYLQKENIIDESGMPKERFSAEFPKEGPSILRIQQVVRGDSAAYFCASSPPVVAGGYEQYFGPGTRLTVT.

This chain connects TRBV25-1 to TRBJ1-2; weak D call: TRBD1 (5 bases). Germline-derived CDR1 and CDR2 are MGHDK and SYGVNS. This CDR3 comprises 13 residues. V gave up 1 base and J gave up 6 bases, with 9 bases separating them. DNA of the CDR3: TGTGCCAGCAGTGAATGGGGGGTAGATGGCTACACCTTC. Its protein is CASSEWGVDGYTF.

The chain is built from TRBV11-3 and TRBJ2-5, with TRBD2 identical over 12 bases. Germline lookup yields CDR1 SGHNT and CDR2 YENEEA. CDR3 length: 16 residues. Trimming at V came to 5 bases and at J to 5 bases, leaving 9 bases not matched to a gene. The CDR3 DNA is TGTGCCAGCAGCACTCAGACTAGCGGGAGTAAGGAGACCCAGTACTTC. It yields the protein CASSTQTSGSKETQYF.

The V gene is TRBV7-9, the J gene TRBJ2-5; tentatively, D is TRBD2 (5 bases). CDR1 and CDR2 from the germline V gene are SEHNR and FQNEAQ (reference sequence). The CDR3 loop spans 15 amino acids. V was trimmed by 1 base and J by 4 bases, leaving 13 bases between them. The CDR3 nucleotides are TGTGCCAGCAGCTTAGGTGGTAGCGTGGGAGAGACCCAGTACTTC. Protein: CASSLGGSVGETQYF.

This clone was detected a few times. The chain has TRBV5-4 and TRBJ1-2; maybe TRBD1 (5 bases). Germline values: CDR1 SGHNT, CDR2 YYREEE (reference sequence). The length of the CDR3 is 13 residues. Trimming removed 2 bases from V and 4 bases from J, with 9 bases in between. The CDR3 loop is CASSFVRGYGYTF. In DNA form, the CDR3 reads TGTGCCAGCAGCTTTGTAAGGGGCTATGGCTACACCTTC. Full variable domain (remainder filled in from reference TRBV5-4 and TRBJ1-2): ETGVTQSPTHLIKTRGQQVTLRCSSQSGHNTVSWYQQALGQGPQFIFQYYREEENGRGNFPPRFSGLQFPNYSSELNVNALELDDSALYLCASSFVRGYGYTFGSGTRLTVV.

This chain connects TRBV19 to TRBJ2-6, with 8 nucleotides matching TRBD2. V gave up 7 bases and J gave up 6 bases; unmatched junction bases: 8. This CDR3 has 15 residues. The germline V gene has CDR1 LNHDA and CDR2 SQIVND (reference sequence). For the CDR3, the DNA is TGTGCCAGTACGGGGGGGGGAGTGGAGGCCAACGTCCTGACTTTC. As protein: CASTGGGVEANVLTF.

The genes are TRBV6-5 and TRBJ2-7; no firm D call. This CDR3 comprises 14 residues. Trimming took off 6 bases at V and 5 bases at J, with 17 bases between the two ends. Germline assignment: CDR1 MNHEY and CDR2 SVGAGI. The CDR3: CASSQTTLQDEQYF. DNA for the CDR3: TGTGCCAGCAGCCAGACAACGCTTCAGGACGAGCAGTACTTC.

The count of this clone is one. The V gene is TRBV19, the J gene TRBJ1-1, with 9 bases aligning to TRBD1. Germline V gene data show CDR1 as LNHDA and CDR2 as SQIVND (reference sequence). Trimming removed 3 bases from V and 2 bases from J; junction bases left unmatched: 10. The CDR3 sequence is 17 residues long. The CDR3 region is CASSIHRDRARNTEAFF. The CDR3 nucleotides read TGTGCCAGTAGTATTCACCGGGACAGGGCCCGAAACACTGAAGCTTTCTTT. Looking up the rest from reference TRBV19 and TRBJ1-1 gives the full variable domain: DGGITQSPKYLFRKEGQNVTLSCEQNLNHDAMYWYRQDPGQGLRLIYYSQIVNDFQKGDIAEGYSVSREKKESFPLTVTSAQKNPTAFYLCASSIHRDRARNTEAFFGQGTRLTVV.

The rearrangement uses TRBV5-1 and TRBJ2-2, with D tentatively TRBD1 (5 bases). Germline CDR1 reads SGHRS; CDR2 reads YFSETQ. The CDR3 has 14 amino acids. V was clipped by 5 bases and J by 0 bases, with 8 bases between them. The CDR3 region has the DNA TGCGCCAGCAGAGGACATACGAACACCGGGGAGCTGTTTTTT. Its translation: CASRGHTNTGELFF. Full variable domain (outside the CDR3, taken from reference TRBV5-1 and TRBJ2-2): KAGVTQTPRYLIKTRGQQVTLSCSPISGHRSVSWYQQTPGQGLQFLFEYFSETQRNKGNFPGRFSGRQFSNSRSEMNVSTLELGDSALYLCASRGHTNTGELFFGEGSRLTVL.